The 17 T cell receptor beta chains given below trace back to one sample, sequenced in a study of blood T cell repertoires in COVID-19. Sequencing was performed with immunoSEQ multiplex PCR; in TCRdb, only in-frame clones are kept and a portion is missing. The table has tens of thousands of clones, over 80% seen once. Material: peripheral blood. Receptors were obtained from a man over 45 with active or convalescent COVID-19.

The chain is built from TRBV21-1 and TRBJ2-7; the table assigns TRBD1, which was not confirmed against the DNA. TRBV21-1 corresponds to a pseudogene. The CDR3 extends over 15 amino acids. CDR3: CASNLRGTEPYEQYV. The CDR3 region has the DNA TGTGCCAGCAACCTACGCGGGACAGAACCCTACGAGCAGTACGTC.

V usage is TRBV13 and J usage is TRBJ2-5; tentative D call: TRBD1 (6 bases). CDR1 PRHDT and CDR2 FYEKMQ come from the germline V gene (reference sequence). Trimming cost V 5 bases and J 4 bases, with 17 bases left between them. This CDR3 has 15 residues. CDR3: CASSPSQGIGETQYF. CDR3 nucleotides: TGTGCCAGCAGCCCCTCACAGGGTATAGGAGAGACCCAGTACTTC.

The chain joins TRBV18 to TRBJ1-2, with 10 bases aligning to TRBD1. CDR3 size: 14 residues. Germline CDR1 reads KGHSH; CDR2 reads LQKENI. V gave up 3 bases and J gave up 6 bases; unmatched junction bases: 4. As DNA, the CDR3 is TGTGCCAGCTCACCTAGGGGGACAGGGGATGGCTACACCTTC. Amino acid sequence: CASSPRGTGDGYTF.

J is TRBJ2-1 and V is TRBV7-3, with TRBD2 matching 9 bases. The germline CDR1 and CDR2 sequences are SGHTA and FQGTGA. There are 16 residues in the CDR3. The junction had 8 bases not matched to a gene; V was cut back by 2 bases and J by 6 bases. CDR3 nucleotide sequence: TGTGCCAGCAGCTTAGGAGGTAGCGGGGGATCCAATGAGCAGTTCTTC. This codes for CASSLGGSGGSNEQFF.

This chain joins TRBV25-1 and TRBJ1-5, with a tentative D call TRBD1 (5 bases). V lost 4 bases and J 3 bases, leaving 10 bases between the germline ends. CDR3 length equals 14 residues. Germline loops: CDR1 MGHDK, CDR2 SYGVNS. The DNA for the CDR3 is TGTGCCAGCAGTGTCCCGGGACTCAATCAGCCCCAGCATTTT. This gives the protein CASSVPGLNQPQHF.

The J gene is TRBJ2-2, the V gene TRBV5-4, with 9 bases fitting TRBD1. The CDR3 consists of 15 residues. The germline CDR1 and CDR2 sequences are SGHNT and YYREEE (reference sequence). V lost 4 bases to trimming and J lost 6 bases; unmatched junction nucleotides: 7. CDR3 region: CASSGRDRASGELFF. In nucleotides, the CDR3 is TGTGCCAGCAGCGGCAGGGACAGGGCGTCCGGGGAGCTGTTTTTT.

The chain links TRBV11-2 to TRBJ2-2, with TRBD2 identical over 8 bases. Trimming took 5 bases from V and 4 from J; bases not matched to a gene: 12. Germline V CDR1 and CDR2: SGHAT, FQNNGV. The CDR3 contains 17 residues. The CDR3 DNA is TGTGCCAGCAGCCCTAGGGCCGGGACTAGGGGCACCGGGGAGCTGTTTTTT. Amino acids: CASSPRAGTRGTGELFF.

CDR3 coding DNA: TGTGCCAGCACGACGGACATTCTCTATAGCAATCAGCCCCAGCATTTT. It is translated as CASTTDILYSNQPQHF. The V gene is TRBV28, the J gene TRBJ1-5; tentatively, D is TRBD1 (5 bases). CDR1 and CDR2 (germline): MDHEN, SYDVKM. V was trimmed by 7 bases and J by 0 bases, leaving 16 bases between them. The CDR3 loop spans 16 amino acids.

J is TRBJ2-3 and V is TRBV9; D is unresolved. V was cut by 4 bases and J by 5 bases, with 14 bases left in between. This CDR3 is 14 amino acids long. Germline V CDR1 and CDR2: SGDLS, YYNGEE. The CDR3 reads CASSLETGEDTQYF. The CDR3 nucleotides are TGTGCCAGCAGCTTAGAGACCGGAGAAGATACGCAGTATTTT.

The chain is built from TRBV11-1 and TRBJ2-5; TRBD1 agrees at 7 bases. The V and J ends lost 1 base and 5 bases, in that order; junction bases with no gene match: 4. Germline CDR1 is SGHAT and CDR2 is FQDESV (reference sequence). The CDR3 totals 14 residues. CDR3 amino acids: CASSLGQGEETQYF. The CDR3 nucleotides read TGTGCCAGCAGCTTAGGACAGGGTGAGGAGACCCAGTACTTC.

The chain combines TRBV27 with TRBJ2-1, with TRBD2 matching over 12 bases. The junction had 7 bases not matched to a gene; V was cut back by 4 bases and J by 3 bases. The CDR3 spans 17 residues. The germline V gene has CDR1 MNHEY and CDR2 SMNVEV (reference sequence). Here the CDR3 DNA reads TGTGCCAGCAGTTCCCTCTCTAGCGGGAGGGGCTACAATGAGCAGTTCTTC. Residues: CASSSLSSGRGYNEQFF.

The gene calls are TRBV19 and TRBJ1-4; 8 bases are shared with TRBD1. J lost 7 bases, V lost 3 bases, and 7 bases had no gene match. CDR1 is LNHDA, CDR2 SQIVND, per germline (reference sequence). The CDR3 extends over 15 amino acids. For the CDR3, the DNA is TGTGCCAGTAGTATGTACCCAGGGGGCTCTGAAAAACTGTTTTTT. This gives the protein CASSMYPGGSEKLFF.

This rearrangement joins TRBV6-5 to TRBJ2-7; D is perhaps TRBD2 (5 bases). The CDR3 runs 15 residues. Germline CDR1 is MNHEY and CDR2 is SVGAGI. Trimming left V 7 bases short and J 2 bases short, with 18 bases between. The CDR3 DNA reads TGTGCCAGCAATCTTGTTGGTAGCGCTACCTACGAGCAGTACTTC. This codes for CASNLVGSATYEQYF.

This chain links TRBV7-8 with TRBJ2-7; the D gene is possibly TRBD1 (6 bases). CDR1 is SGHVS and CDR2 is FQNEAQ in the germline V gene. The ends were cut back, 5 bases at V and 0 bases at J, with 17 bases in the middle. This CDR3 comprises 16 residues. CDR3 DNA sequence: TGTGCCAGCAGCCAACCGGGACAACCCGCCTCCTACGAGCAGTACTTC. Residues: CASSQPGQPASYEQYF. Supplemented by reference TRBV7-8 and TRBJ2-7, the full variable domain reads GAGVSQSPRYKVAKRGQDVALRCDPISGHVSLFWYQQALGQGPEFLTYFQNEAQLDKSGLPSDRFFAERPEGSVSTLKIQRTQQEDSAVYLCASSQPGQPASYEQYFGPGTRLTVT.

The chain combines TRBV5-6 with TRBJ2-3; 7 nucleotides agree with TRBD2. J gave up 6 bases and V 4 bases, and 11 bases lay outside the gene matches. This CDR3 has 15 residues. Germline V gene data show CDR1 as SGHDT and CDR2 as YYEEEE. Here the CDR3 reads CASSSVSGRGDTQYF. In DNA, the CDR3 is TGTGCCAGCAGCAGCGTATCGGGGCGGGGGGATACGCAGTATTTT.

The chain couples TRBV5-1 to TRBJ1-6, with TRBD1 identical over 8 bases. CDR1 SGHRS and CDR2 YFSETQ come from the germline V gene. J gave up 4 bases and V 0 bases, and 3 bases lay outside the gene matches. The CDR3 is 16 residues long. The CDR3 loop is CASSLAGQGYNSPLHF. CDR3 nucleotide sequence: TGCGCCAGCAGCTTGGCTGGACAGGGATATAATTCACCCCTCCACTTT.

The rearrangement joins TRBV10-1 to TRBJ2-1, with 11 positions matching TRBD2. V shed 0 bases, J shed 3 bases, and the junction held 10 bases outside the gene matches. Germline loops: CDR1 WNHNN, CDR2 SYGVQD (reference sequence). The CDR3 covers 19 residues. The CDR3 bases are TGCGCCAGCAGTGAGTCGGGGCCTCTAGCGGGGGGACGCTACAATGAGCAGTTCTTC. Its translation is CASSESGPLAGGRYNEQFF.